Below, 8 T cell receptor beta chains from the same sample are listed, as sequenced in a study of cytomegalovirus exposure and HLA in healthy donors (dated by TCRdb to 2015 to 2018). Library method: the immunoSEQ multiplex PCR assay. For the multiplex PCR, a mixture combining 60 forward primers for TCR Vbeta segments and 13 reverse primers for TCR Jbeta segments was used. Imported from immuneACCESS, the table was reduced by TCRdb to in-frame sequences with V and J called. These copies leave out some clones; in studies compared against another copy, an unresolved V gene accounts for under half, and the cause of the remainder is not known. The sample table lists hundreds of thousands of clones, over 60% of them with a count of one. Clones ranked in the top ten supply over 1.5% of the sample. The source material was PBMCs. The receptors shown here come from a male donor in good health and CMV-seronegative.

J is TRBJ2-2 and V is TRBV19; D is uncertain. CDR1 and CDR2 (germline): LNHDA, SQIVND (reference sequence). Trimming removed 4 bases at V and 4 bases at J, with 4 bases between. The CDR3 length is 12 residues. The CDR3 nucleotides read TGTGCCAGTAGTACTATCACCGGGGAGCTGTTTTTT. This translates into CASSTITGELFF.

There are a few counts of this clone. The chain is built from TRBV7-9 and TRBJ1-1; 10 nucleotides align to TRBD1. The CDR3 length is 15 residues. CDR1 is SEHNR and CDR2 is FQNEAQ in the germline V gene (reference sequence). Losses at the gene ends were 0 bases for V and 5 bases for J; bases not matched to a gene: 3. The CDR3 nucleotides are TGTGCCAGCAGCTTAGCTGGGGACAGGGGTACTGAAGCTTTCTTT. Amino acids: CASSLAGDRGTEAFF. The full variable domain, in which reference TRBV7-9 and TRBJ1-1 provide the parts outside the CDR3, is DTGVSQNPRHKITKRGQNVTFRCDPISEHNRLYWYRQTLGQGPEFLTYFQNEAQLEKSRLLSDRFSAERPKGSFSTLEIQRTEQGDSAMYLCASSLAGDRGTEAFFGQGTRLTVV.

The V call is TRBV27, the J call TRBJ1-1; D gene ambiguous. The CDR3 totals 13 residues. CDR1 and CDR2 (germline): MNHEY, SMNVEV (reference sequence). Trimming removed 3 bases from V and 2 bases from J, with 7 bases in between. CDR3 protein: CASSLMSNTEAFF. CDR3 nucleotide sequence: TGTGCCAGCAGTTTGATGAGTAACACTGAAGCTTTCTTT.

J is TRBJ2-5 and V is TRBV28, with a weak D call TRBD2 (6 bases). Germline CDR1 reads MDHEN; CDR2 reads SYDVKM. Trimming cost V 10 bases and J 1 base, with 19 bases left between them. This CDR3 is 15 amino acids long. The CDR3 coding sequence is TGTGCCAAACCTTGTTTAGCGGAGTCCCAAGAGACCCAGTACTTC. It codes for CAKPCLAESQETQYF.

The rearrangement links TRBV6-5 to TRBJ2-7; 11 bases agree with TRBD2. V lost 6 bases and J lost 5; bases outside the gene matches: 9. The CDR3 is 15 amino acids. Germline V gene sequence: CDR1 MNHEY, CDR2 SVGAGI. The CDR3 loop reads CASSLGLAVRDEQYF. The CDR3 DNA reads as TGTGCCAGCAGCCTGGGACTAGCGGTTCGGGACGAGCAGTACTTC.

V is TRBV9 and J is TRBJ2-1; TRBD2 matches 8 bases. The CDR3 contains 15 residues. Trimming cost V 4 bases and J 7 bases; bases outside gene matches: 10. Germline-derived CDR1 and CDR2 are SGDLS and YYNGEE. The CDR3 loop reads CASSPPGRAENEQFF. CDR3 DNA sequence: TGTGCCAGCAGCCCCCCCGGGAGGGCTGAGAATGAGCAGTTCTTC.

The V gene is TRBV21-1, the J gene TRBJ2-7; the DNA was not used to check the table's D call, TRBD1. TRBV21-1 is given as a pseudogene. This CDR3 is built from 13 residues. DNA for the CDR3: TGTGCCAGACCCACAGGGGAACACTACGAGCAGTACTTC. Amino acid sequence: CARPTGEHYEQYF.

As to this clone: The germline gene is not matched at one end of the junction; a read error may be the cause. J is TRBJ2-7 and V is TRBV15; D perhaps matches TRBD2 (6 bases). Germline CDR1 LNHNV, CDR2 YYDKDF (reference sequence). CDR3 length: 13 residues. CDR3 sequence: CVTGRAGSDEQYF. CDR3 DNA sequence: TGTGTCACCGGGCGTGCGGGGTCGGACGAGCAGTACTTC.